One and the same sample provided the 3 T cell receptor beta chains below, sequenced in a study of glioma-infiltrating T cells after dendritic cell vaccination. Only in-frame clones appear in the TCRdb table, and some are missing; sequencing was by immunoSEQ multiplex PCR. This repertoire shows about 65,000 clones, approximately 86% found once; its top ten account for roughly 11%. Time point of the sample: after dendritic cell vaccination, including at tumor progression/relapse. The sequencing used blood, collected after dendritic cell vaccination. These receptors were collected from a human donor with glioblastoma.

The chain uses TRBV5-1 and TRBJ2-3; 11 bases fit TRBD2. V was clipped by 5 bases and J by 5 bases; unmatched bases: 4. Per the germline V gene, CDR1 is SGHRS and CDR2 is YFSETQ. This CDR3 comprises 14 residues. This CDR3 is CASRLAGVKDTQYF. The CDR3 DNA is TGCGCCAGCAGACTAGCGGGAGTTAAAGATACGCAGTATTTT.

The V call is TRBV4-3, the J call TRBJ2-2, with 11 bases aligning to TRBD2. After removal of 3 bases from V and 1 base from J, the junction contained 1 base not matched to a gene. The CDR3 has 16 residues. CDR1 is LGHNA and CDR2 is YSLEER in the germline V gene. CDR3 DNA: TGCGCCAGCAGCCAGGGACTAGCGGAGAACACCGGGGAGCTGTTTTTT. Its protein product is CASSQGLAENTGELFF.

This sequence joins TRBV11-2 and TRBJ2-3; D is possibly TRBD2 (6 bases). The germline gives CDR1 SGHAT, CDR2 FQNNGV. The V and J ends lost 0 bases and 5 bases respectively, with 18 bases between them. The CDR3 is made up of 17 amino acids. This chain's CDR3 is CASSLDLPGWGVDTQYF. Here the CDR3 DNA reads TGTGCCAGCAGCTTAGACCTCCCGGGCTGGGGGGTAGATACGCAGTATTTT.